This entry lists 3 T cell receptor beta chains sequenced from one sample in a study of technical replicates of blood from several donors. Clones were read by immunoSEQ multiplex PCR, and TCRdb kept only the in-frame ones, dropping some. In the table there are tens of thousands of clones, more than 75% of which are singletons. Sequencing was carried out using PBMCs. Every receptor here comes from a human donor in good health. Some clones in this sample may be carry-over from other donors' samples.

V usage is TRBV6-1 and J usage is TRBJ2-3; 10 bases align to TRBD1. The V gene's germline CDR1 is MNHNS and CDR2 SASEGT. V lost 2 bases and J lost 2; bases outside the gene matches: 4. This CDR3 comprises 16 residues. As DNA, the CDR3 is TGTGCCAGCAGTGAATATGGGACAGGGGTCACAGATACGCAGTATTTT. This encodes CASSEYGTGVTDTQYF.

This sequence joins TRBV7-3 and TRBJ1-1; TRBD1 is a possible D gene (5 bases). V lost 4 bases to trimming and J lost 6 bases, with 15 bases between them. This CDR3 is built from 14 residues. Germline assignment: CDR1 SGHTA and CDR2 FQGTGA. CDR3: CASSSPGLIAEAFF. DNA for the CDR3: TGTGCCAGCAGCTCACCAGGGTTAATCGCTGAAGCTTTCTTT.

The rearrangement uses TRBV6-4 and TRBJ2-1, with 10 positions matching TRBD2. CDR3 length equals 15 residues. Losses at the gene ends were 3 bases for V and 5 bases for J; bases not matched to a gene: 4. Germline loops: CDR1 MRHNA, CDR2 SNTAGT. In DNA, the CDR3 is TGTGCCAGCAGTGAGGTAGCGGGGGGCAACAATGAGCAGTTCTTC. Residues: CASSEVAGGNNEQFF.